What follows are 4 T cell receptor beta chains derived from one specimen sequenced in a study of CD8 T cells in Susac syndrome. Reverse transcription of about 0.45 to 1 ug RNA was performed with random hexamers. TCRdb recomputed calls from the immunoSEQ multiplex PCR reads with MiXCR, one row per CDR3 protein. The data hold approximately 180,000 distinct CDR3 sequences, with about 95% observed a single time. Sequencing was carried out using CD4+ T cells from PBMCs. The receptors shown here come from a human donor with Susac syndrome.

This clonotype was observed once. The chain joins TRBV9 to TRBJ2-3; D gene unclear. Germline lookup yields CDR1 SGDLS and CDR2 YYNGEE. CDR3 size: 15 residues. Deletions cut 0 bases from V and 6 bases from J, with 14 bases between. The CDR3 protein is CASSVATAAEDTQYF. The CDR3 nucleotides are TGTGCCAGCAGCGTAGCTACAGCCGCGGAGGATACGCAGTATTTT.

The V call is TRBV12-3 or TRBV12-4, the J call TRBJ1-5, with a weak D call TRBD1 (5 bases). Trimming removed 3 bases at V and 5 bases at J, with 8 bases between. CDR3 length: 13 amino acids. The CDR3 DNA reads TGTGCCAGCAGTTTGGGGCGAGATCAGCCCCAGCATTTT. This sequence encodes CASSLGRDQPQHF.

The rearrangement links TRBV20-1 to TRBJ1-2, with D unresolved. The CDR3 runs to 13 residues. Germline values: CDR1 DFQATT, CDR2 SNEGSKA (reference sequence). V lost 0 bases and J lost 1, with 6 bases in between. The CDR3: CSAREPVNYGYTF. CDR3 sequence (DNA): TGCAGTGCTAGAGAACCCGTTAACTATGGCTACACCTTC.

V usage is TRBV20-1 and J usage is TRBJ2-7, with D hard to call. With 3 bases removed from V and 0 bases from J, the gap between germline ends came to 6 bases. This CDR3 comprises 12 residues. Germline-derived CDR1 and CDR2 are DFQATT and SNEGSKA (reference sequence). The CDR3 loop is CSASGPSYEQYF. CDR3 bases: TGCAGTGCTAGCGGTCCCTCCTACGAGCAGTACTTC.